The present T cell receptor beta chain was sequenced within a study of T cells in Graves' hyperthyroidism and ophthalmopathy. From RNA transcripts, TCR beta CDR3 regions were amplified. The HTBI primer set was used in a first-round RT-PCR of the TCR CDR3. TCRdb re-analysed the multiplex PCR reads in MiXCR, keeping a single row per CDR3 protein. The data hold under 650,000 distinct CDR3 sequences, with roughly 17% observed a single time. Unmatched junction bases numbered 7, after V lost 1 base and J lost 5 bases. The CDR3 consists of 16 residues. CDR1 SGHAT and CDR2 FQNNGV come from the germline V gene. This clonotype has a count of ten or more.

The V and J genes are TRBV11-2 and TRBJ1-1; 10 bases are shared with TRBD1. The TCR was taken from a woman younger than 45 with Graves' hyperthyroidism. The specimen was blood. CDR3 coding DNA: TGTGCCAGCAGCTTAGGAGACAGGGGGCGCGTGACTGAAGCTTTCTTT. Protein sequence: CASSLGDRGRVTEAFF.